Listed below are T cell receptor beta chains from one sample, sequenced in a study of T-cell memory formation after mild COVID-19. MiXCR, run by TCRdb on the 5' RACE reads, gives a single entry per CDR3 protein. The sample consists of a few hundred thousand distinct CDR3 sequences, under 25% of them appearing once. Sequencing used PBMCs or a T cell subset sorted from them (not recorded which). All receptors come from an adult woman who had mild COVID-19 (a few samples of this study predate the infection). Cell type and time point are not known. Both conserved end residues are part of each CDR3. A D gene is named only where the DNA matches it firmly. The size field is filled for only some rows; it gives once, few, many or a size class.

>TRBV24-1|.|.|TRBJ2-7
TGTGCCACCAGTGAGGTTCTGGGGGAGCAGTACTTC
CATSEVLGEQYF
>TRBV4-3|few|TRBD2|TRBJ2-6
TGCGCCAGCAGCCAAGATCCGGGGGGGGCTGGGGCCAACGTCCTGACTTTC
CASSQDPGGAGANVLTF
>TRBV30|.|.|TRBJ2-2
TGTGCCTGGAAGAGGGGTAACACCGGGGAGCTGTTTTTT
CAWKRGNTGELFF
>TRBV21-1|few|.|TRBJ2-3
TGTGCCAGCAGCTCTGAATCTCGGAGAAGAGGGACAGATACGCAGTATTTT
CASSSESRRRGTDTQYF
>TRBV5-5|once|.|TRBJ2-7
TGTGCCAGCAGCATGATTACGTCCGGGACCTACGAGCAGTACTTC
CASSMITSGTYEQYF
>TRBV2|few|.|TRBJ2-1
TGTGCCAGCAGTGAATTTCGGTCGGGGCAGGGTGCTAATGAGCAGTTCTTC
CASSEFRSGQGANEQFF
>TRBV7-9|.|TRBD2|TRBJ2-3
TGTGCCAGCAGCGTCACTAGCGGAGCCACAGATACGCAGTATTTT
CASSVTSGATDTQYF
>TRBV5-6|.|TRBD1|TRBJ2-1
TGTGCCAGCAGCACGGGACAGGGGGCATGGGAGCAGTTCTTC
CASSTGQGAWEQFF
>TRBV6-5|few|.|TRBJ1-1
TGTGCCAGCAGTCTAAGTCAGTCGGTGAACACTGAAGCTTTCTTT
CASSLSQSVNTEAFF
>TRBV4-3|.|.|TRBJ2-1
TGCGCCAGCAGCCAAGAGGTCAGCGGCAATGAGCAGTTCTTC
CASSQEVSGNEQFF
>TRBV7-9|few|.|TRBJ2-5
TGTGCCAGCAGCTCCCCCCCGGGTCAGTACTTC
CASSSPPGQYF
>TRBV9|few|TRBD2|TRBJ2-7
TGTGCCAGCAGCGTAGGTTATAGCGGGACCGAGCAGTACTTC
CASSVGYSGTEQYF
>TRBV9|.|TRBD2|TRBJ2-3
TGTGCCAGCAGCGTATCCGGGAGGGCCGAAACAGATACGCAGTATTTT
CASSVSGRAETDTQYF
>TRBV29-1|.|.|TRBJ1-4
TGCAGCGTTGAATCGACAGGCTCTGAAAAACTGTTTTTT
CSVESTGSEKLFF
>TRBV12-3/TRBV12-4|few|.|TRBJ2-2
TGTGCCAGCAGGTGGCGGGACGGTACATCGGGCACCGGGGAGCTGTTTTTT
CASRWRDGTSGTGELFF
>TRBV4-3|.|.|TRBJ2-1
TGCGCCAGCAGCCCATGGGATAGCTCCTACAATGAGCAGTTCTTC
CASSPWDSSYNEQFF
>TRBV14|few|.|TRBJ1-1
TGTGCCAGCAGCCAAGTGCCGACGGTGAACACTGAAGCTTTCTTT
CASSQVPTVNTEAFF
>TRBV12-3/TRBV12-4|many|.|TRBJ2-2
TGTGCCAGCACCCGCCTACGCGCCGCCGGGGAGCTGTTTTTT
CASTRLRAAGELFF
>TRBV25-1|.|.|TRBJ1-1
TGTGCCAGCAGTGTCCCAGCATCCAGTGAAGCTTTCTTT
CASSVPASSEAFF
>TRBV5-5|.|.|TRBJ2-6
TGTGCCAGCAGCTATGTAGGGGCAGGGGCCAACGTCCTGACTTTC
CASSYVGAGANVLTF
>TRBV9|few|TRBD1|TRBJ2-2
TGTGCCAGCAGCGTAGGAACAGGGGTAGCGAACACCGGGGAGCTGTTTTTT
CASSVGTGVANTGELFF
>TRBV6-5|.|.|TRBJ1-1
TGTGCCAGCAGTTTAGACGGGGACACTGAAGCTTTCTTT
CASSLDGDTEAFF
>TRBV2|.|.|TRBJ2-1
TGTGCCAGCAGTGAACAGGCTTACAATGAGCAGTTCTTC
CASSEQAYNEQFF
>TRBV12-3/TRBV12-4|many|TRBD2|TRBJ2-2
TGTGCCAGTCTAGCGGGAGGCAACACCGGGGAGCTGTTTTTT
CASLAGGNTGELFF
>TRBV7-9|.|.|TRBJ1-5
TGTGCCAGCAGCTCTTTGGGAAAGCCGCCCCAGCATTTT
CASSSLGKPPQHF
>TRBV2|once|TRBD1|TRBJ1-1
TGTGCCAGCAGTGATGGACAGGGCCTGATAGATACTGAAGCTTTCTTT
CASSDGQGLIDTEAFF
>TRBV5-1|.|.|TRBJ2-5
TGCGCCAGCAGCTTGGTAGTTGGGCAGACCCAGTACTTC
CASSLVVGQTQYF
>TRBV9|.|.|TRBJ1-1
TGTGCCAGCAGCGTAGAGTGGACAGACACTGAAGCTTTCTTT
CASSVEWTDTEAFF
>TRBV5-1|.|.|TRBJ1-1
TGCGCCAGCAGCTTGCTGGGACGGCCGATGAACACTGAAGCTTTCTTT
CASSLLGRPMNTEAFF
>TRBV5-4|.|.|TRBJ1-1
TGTGCCAGCAGCTTGGGGCAGGCAGGGAGAGGCACTGAAGCTTTCTTT
CASSLGQAGRGTEAFF
>TRBV5-1|many|.|TRBJ2-6
TGTGCCAGCAGTCTGAGCTCTGGGGCCAACGTCCTGACTTTC
CASSLSSGANVLTF
>TRBV20-1|.|TRBD2|TRBJ2-7
TGCAGTGCTCGGCGGGGGGGGTTTTCCGAGCAGTACTTC
CSARRGGFSEQYF
>TRBV18|few|.|TRBJ1-1
TGTGCCAGCTCACCATCTGGGGGCTTCACTGAAGCTTTCTTT
CASSPSGGFTEAFF
>TRBV25-1|.|TRBD2|TRBJ2-5
TGTGCCAGCAGTGATCCCCCCCCTCTAGGTAGCGGGAGTGAAGAGACCCAGTACTTC
CASSDPPPLGSGSEETQYF
>TRBV20-1|.|.|TRBJ2-1
TGCAGTGCTCCTGGACTTTCCAATGAGCAGTTCTTC
CSAPGLSNEQFF
>TRBV25-1|many|.|TRBJ2-1
TGTGCCAGCAGTCAAGGATACAGCGGTAATGAGCAGTTCTTC
CASSQGYSGNEQFF
>TRBV12-5|.|.|TRBJ2-2
TGTGCTAGTGGTTTGCCCCGACTAGTCCAGGGCGGGGAGCTGTTTTTT
CASGLPRLVQGGELFF
>TRBV14|.|.|TRBJ1-1
TGTGCCAGCAGCCAAGCTCCAGCAGAAGCTTTCTTT
CASSQAPAEAFF
>TRBV12-3/TRBV12-4|many|TRBD2|TRBJ2-3
TGTGCCAGCAGTTTTGGACAGCTAGCGGGAAGGGTCACAGATACGCAGTATTTT
CASSFGQLAGRVTDTQYF
>TRBV24-1|.|TRBD2|TRBJ2-5
TGTGCCACCAGTGACCCACTAGCGGGGGAACAAGAGACCCAGTACTTC
CATSDPLAGEQETQYF
>TRBV21-1|.|.|TRBJ1-1
TGTGCCAGCAGCCCGGCGGAGGGGCAAGCTTTCTTT
CASSPAEGQAFF
>TRBV7-9|.|.|TRBJ1-2
TGTGCCAGCAGCTTAGCGCTCCCGGGATACGGCTACACCTTC
CASSLALPGYGYTF
>TRBV29-1|.|.|TRBJ2-7
TGCAGCGTTGAACGGGCAGGTGAATACGAGCAGTACTTC
CSVERAGEYEQYF
>TRBV18|few|TRBD2|TRBJ2-5
TGTGCCAGCTCACCAGCCGCGGGAGAAGAGACCCAGTACTTC
CASSPAAGEETQYF
>TRBV18|.|.|TRBJ1-5
TGTGCCAGCTCACCAACCGGCGGTAGCAATCAGCCCCAGCATTTT
CASSPTGGSNQPQHF
>TRBV12-3/TRBV12-4|many|.|TRBJ2-5
TGTGCCAGCAGAGATAGCGTTCTAGGGTCCCAGTACTTC
CASRDSVLGSQYF
>TRBV12-3/TRBV12-4|few|.|TRBJ1-2
TGTGCCAGCAGTCGGGTGTCCGGGATCCTCTTATATGGCTACACCTTC
CASSRVSGILLYGYTF
>TRBV2|many|.|TRBJ2-3
TGTGCCAGCAGCGCTCAGGGAGGTGGCACAGATACGCAGTATTTT
CASSAQGGGTDTQYF
>TRBV5-1|.|TRBD2|TRBJ2-1
TGCGCCAGCAGCTTGGGACTAGCGGGGGGGGAACCCAATGAGCAGTTCTTC
CASSLGLAGGEPNEQFF
>TRBV12-3/TRBV12-4|.|.|TRBJ2-1
TGTGCCAGCAGTCCCCTCGGGGGTTATGAGCAGTTCTTC
CASSPLGGYEQFF
>TRBV7-9|few|.|TRBJ2-1
TGTGCCAGCAGCTCGTCACTAGAGCATGAGCAGTTCTTC
CASSSSLEHEQFF